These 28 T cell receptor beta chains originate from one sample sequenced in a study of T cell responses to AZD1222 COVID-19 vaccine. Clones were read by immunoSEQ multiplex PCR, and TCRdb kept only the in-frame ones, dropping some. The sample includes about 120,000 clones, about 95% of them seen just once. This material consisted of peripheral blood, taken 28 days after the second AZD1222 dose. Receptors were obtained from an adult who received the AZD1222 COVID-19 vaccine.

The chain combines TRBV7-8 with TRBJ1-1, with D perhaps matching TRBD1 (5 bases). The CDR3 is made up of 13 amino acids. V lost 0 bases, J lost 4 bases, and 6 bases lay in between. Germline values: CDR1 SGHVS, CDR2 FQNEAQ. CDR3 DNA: TGTGCCAGCAGCTTAGCAGGGGTCACTGAAGCTTTCTTT. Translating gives CASSLAGVTEAFF.

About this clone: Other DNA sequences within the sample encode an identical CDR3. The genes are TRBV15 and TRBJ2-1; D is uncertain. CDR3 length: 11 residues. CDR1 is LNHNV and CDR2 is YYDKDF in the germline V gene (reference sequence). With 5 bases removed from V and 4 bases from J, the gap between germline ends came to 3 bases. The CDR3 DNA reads TGTGCCACCAGCGGATACAATGAGCAGTTCTTC. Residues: CATSGYNEQFF.

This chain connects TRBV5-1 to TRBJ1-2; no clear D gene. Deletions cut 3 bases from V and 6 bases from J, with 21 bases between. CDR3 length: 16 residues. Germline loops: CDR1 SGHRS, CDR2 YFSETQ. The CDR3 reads CASSSRPGGSENGYTF. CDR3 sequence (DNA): TGCGCCAGCAGCTCCAGACCCGGAGGGTCGGAAAATGGCTACACCTTC.

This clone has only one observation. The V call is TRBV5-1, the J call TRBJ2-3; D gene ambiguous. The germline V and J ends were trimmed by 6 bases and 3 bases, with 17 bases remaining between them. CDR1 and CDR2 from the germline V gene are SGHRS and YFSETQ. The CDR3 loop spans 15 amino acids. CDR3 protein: CASNPLGLATDTQYF. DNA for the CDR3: TGCGCCAGCAACCCCTTGGGGTTGGCGACAGATACGCAGTATTTT. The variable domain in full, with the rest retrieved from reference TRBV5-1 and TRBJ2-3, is KAGVTQTPRYLIKTRGQQVTLSCSPISGHRSVSWYQQTPGQGLQFLFEYFSETQRNKGNFPGRFSGRQFSNSRSEMNVSTLELGDSALYLCASNPLGLATDTQYFGPGTRLTVL.

The CDR3 DNA is TGTGCCACATCGACAGTGATTAATGAAAAACTGTTTTTT. Protein: CATSTVINEKLFF. The V call is TRBV19, the J call TRBJ1-4, with D perhaps TRBD1 (5 bases). Trimming removed 10 bases at V and 4 bases at J, with 13 bases between. Germline V CDR1 and CDR2: LNHDA, SQIVND (reference sequence). This CDR3 is 13 amino acids long.

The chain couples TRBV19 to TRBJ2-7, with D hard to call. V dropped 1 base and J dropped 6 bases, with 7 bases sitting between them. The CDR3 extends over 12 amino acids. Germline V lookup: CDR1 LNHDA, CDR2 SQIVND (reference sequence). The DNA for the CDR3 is TGTGCCAGTAGTATAGTTGGTCTCGAGCAGTACTTC. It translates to CASSIVGLEQYF.

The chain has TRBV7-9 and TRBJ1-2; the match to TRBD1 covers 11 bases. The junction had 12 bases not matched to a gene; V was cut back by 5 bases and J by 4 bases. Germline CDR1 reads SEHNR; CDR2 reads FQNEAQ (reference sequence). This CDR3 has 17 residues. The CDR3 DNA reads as TGTGCCAGCAGCGCAACGAACACCGGGACAGGGGGCTATGGCTACACCTTC. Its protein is CASSATNTGTGGYGYTF.

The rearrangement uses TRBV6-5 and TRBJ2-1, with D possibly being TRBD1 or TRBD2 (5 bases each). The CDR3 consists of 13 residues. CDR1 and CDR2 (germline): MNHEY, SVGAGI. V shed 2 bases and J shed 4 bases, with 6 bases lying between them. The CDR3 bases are TGTGCCAGCAGTTACGAGGGGTACAATGAGCAGTTCTTC. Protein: CASSYEGYNEQFF.

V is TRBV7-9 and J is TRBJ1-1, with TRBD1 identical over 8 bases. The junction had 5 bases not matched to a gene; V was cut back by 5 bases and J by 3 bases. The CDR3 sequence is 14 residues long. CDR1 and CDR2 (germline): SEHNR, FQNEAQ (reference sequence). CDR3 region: CASSPTGGHTEAFF. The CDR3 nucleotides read TGTGCCAGCAGCCCAACAGGGGGACACACTGAAGCTTTCTTT.

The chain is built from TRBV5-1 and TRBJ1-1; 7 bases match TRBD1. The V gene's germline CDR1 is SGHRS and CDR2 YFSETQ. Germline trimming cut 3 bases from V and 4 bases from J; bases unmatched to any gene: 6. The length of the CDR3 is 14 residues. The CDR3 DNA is TGCGCCAGCAGCTCAATCAGGGGGAGCACTGAAGCTTTCTTT. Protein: CASSSIRGSTEAFF.

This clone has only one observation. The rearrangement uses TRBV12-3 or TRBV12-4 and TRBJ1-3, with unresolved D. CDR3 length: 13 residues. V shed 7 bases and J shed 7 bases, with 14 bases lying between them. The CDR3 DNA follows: TGTGCCAGCACCGCGGCGGGGTTCAACACCATATATTTT. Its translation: CASTAAGFNTIYF.

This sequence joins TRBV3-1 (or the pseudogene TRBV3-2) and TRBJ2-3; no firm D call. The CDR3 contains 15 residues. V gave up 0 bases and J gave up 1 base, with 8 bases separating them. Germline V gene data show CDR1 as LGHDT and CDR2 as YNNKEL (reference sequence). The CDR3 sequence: CASSQERRGTDTQYF. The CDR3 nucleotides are TGTGCCAGCAGCCAAGAAAGGAGAGGCACAGATACGCAGTATTTT.

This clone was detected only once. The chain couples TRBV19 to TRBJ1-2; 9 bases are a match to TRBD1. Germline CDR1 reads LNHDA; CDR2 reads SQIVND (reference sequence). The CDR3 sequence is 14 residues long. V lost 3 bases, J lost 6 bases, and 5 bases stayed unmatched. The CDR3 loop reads CASSMDRGVHGYTF. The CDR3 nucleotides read TGTGCCAGTAGTATGGACAGGGGAGTACATGGCTACACCTTC.

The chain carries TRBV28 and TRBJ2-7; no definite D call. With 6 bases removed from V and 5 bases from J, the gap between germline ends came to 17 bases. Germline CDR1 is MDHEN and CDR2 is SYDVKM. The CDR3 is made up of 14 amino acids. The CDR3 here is CASSPLEADHEQYF. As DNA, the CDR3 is TGTGCCAGCAGCCCCCTAGAAGCTGACCACGAGCAGTACTTC.

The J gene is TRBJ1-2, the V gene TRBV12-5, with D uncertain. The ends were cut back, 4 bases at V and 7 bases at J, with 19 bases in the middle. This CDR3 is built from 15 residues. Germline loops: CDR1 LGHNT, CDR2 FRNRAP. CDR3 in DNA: TGTGCTAGTGGTTCTCCCCTAGACGATCTCACTGGCTACACCTTC. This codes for CASGSPLDDLTGYTF. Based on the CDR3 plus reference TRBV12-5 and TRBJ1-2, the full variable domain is DARVTQTPRHKVTEMGQEVTMRCQPILGHNTVFWYRQTMMQGLELLAYFRNRAPLDDSGMPKDRFSAEMPDATLATLKIQPSEPRDSAVYFCASGSPLDDLTGYTFGSGTRLTVV.

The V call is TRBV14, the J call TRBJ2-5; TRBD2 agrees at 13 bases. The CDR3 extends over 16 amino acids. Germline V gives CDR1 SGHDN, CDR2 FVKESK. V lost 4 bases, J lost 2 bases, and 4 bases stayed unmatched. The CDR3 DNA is TGTGCCAGCAGCCCCGGACTAGCGGGAGTACAAGAGACCCAGTACTTC. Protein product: CASSPGLAGVQETQYF.

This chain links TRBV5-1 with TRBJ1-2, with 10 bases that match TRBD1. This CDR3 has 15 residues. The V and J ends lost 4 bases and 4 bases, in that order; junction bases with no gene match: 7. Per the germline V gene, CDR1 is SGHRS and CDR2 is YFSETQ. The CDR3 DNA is TGCGCCAGCAGCCACTCCGGACAGGGGGGCTATGGCTACACCTTC. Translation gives CASSHSGQGGYGYTF.

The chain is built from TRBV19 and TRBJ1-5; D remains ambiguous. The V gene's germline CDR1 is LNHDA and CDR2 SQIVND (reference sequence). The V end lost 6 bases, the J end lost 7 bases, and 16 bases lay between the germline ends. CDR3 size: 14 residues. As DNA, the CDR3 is TGTGCCAGTAGGCTGGGTCAGTCAAAACAGCCCCAGCATTTT. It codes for CASRLGQSKQPQHF.

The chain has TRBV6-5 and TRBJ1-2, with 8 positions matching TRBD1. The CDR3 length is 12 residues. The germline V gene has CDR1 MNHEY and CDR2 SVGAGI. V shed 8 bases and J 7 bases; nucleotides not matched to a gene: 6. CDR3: CASRDRTSGYTF. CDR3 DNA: TGTGCCAGCCGGGACAGGACTTCTGGCTACACCTTC.

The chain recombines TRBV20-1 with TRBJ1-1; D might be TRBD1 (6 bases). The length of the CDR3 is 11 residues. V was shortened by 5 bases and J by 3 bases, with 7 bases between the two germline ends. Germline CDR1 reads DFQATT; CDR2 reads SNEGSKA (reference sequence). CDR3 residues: CSAYRDTEAFF. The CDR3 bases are TGCAGTGCTTACAGGGACACTGAAGCTTTCTTT.

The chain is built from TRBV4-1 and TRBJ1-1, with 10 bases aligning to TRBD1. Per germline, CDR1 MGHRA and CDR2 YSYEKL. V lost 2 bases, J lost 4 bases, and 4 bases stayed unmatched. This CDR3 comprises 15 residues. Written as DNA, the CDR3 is TGCGCCAGCAGCCAATGGGACAGGGGAAGCACTGAAGCTTTCTTT. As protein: CASSQWDRGSTEAFF.

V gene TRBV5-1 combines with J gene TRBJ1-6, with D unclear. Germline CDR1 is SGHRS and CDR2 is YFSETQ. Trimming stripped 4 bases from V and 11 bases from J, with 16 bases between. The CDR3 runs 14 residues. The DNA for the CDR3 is TGCGCCAGCAGCCTGGAATTTAGTACGCCACCCCTCCACTTT. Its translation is CASSLEFSTPPLHF.

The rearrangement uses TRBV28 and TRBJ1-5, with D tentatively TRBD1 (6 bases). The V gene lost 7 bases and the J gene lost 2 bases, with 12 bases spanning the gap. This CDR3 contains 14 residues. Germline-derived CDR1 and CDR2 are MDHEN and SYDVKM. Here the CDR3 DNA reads TGTGCCAGCAAGGTTGGGGGCGGCAATCAGCCCCAGCATTTT. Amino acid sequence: CASKVGGGNQPQHF.

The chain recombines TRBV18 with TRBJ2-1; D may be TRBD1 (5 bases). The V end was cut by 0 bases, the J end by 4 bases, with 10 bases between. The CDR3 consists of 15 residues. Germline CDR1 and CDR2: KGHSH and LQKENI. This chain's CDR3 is CASSPPSRQYNEQFF. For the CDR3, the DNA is TGTGCCAGCTCACCACCGTCGAGACAGTACAATGAGCAGTTCTTC.

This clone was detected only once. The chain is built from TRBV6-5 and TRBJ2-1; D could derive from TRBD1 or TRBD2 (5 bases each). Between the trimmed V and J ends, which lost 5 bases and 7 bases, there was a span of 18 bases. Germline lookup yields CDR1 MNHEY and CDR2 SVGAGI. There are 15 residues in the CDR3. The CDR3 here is CASSLNEGYGNEQFF. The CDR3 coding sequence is TGTGCCAGCAGTCTAAATGAGGGGTACGGAAATGAGCAGTTCTTC.

In DNA form, the CDR3 reads TGTGCCAGCAGTTCACGAAACATGGGCAACTATGGCTACACCTTC. Encoded protein: CASSSRNMGNYGYTF. V and J are TRBV27 and TRBJ1-2; D ambiguous. Trimming removed 4 bases from V and 2 bases from J, with 14 bases in between. Germline lookup yields CDR1 MNHEY and CDR2 SMNVEV (reference sequence). The length of the CDR3 is 15 residues.

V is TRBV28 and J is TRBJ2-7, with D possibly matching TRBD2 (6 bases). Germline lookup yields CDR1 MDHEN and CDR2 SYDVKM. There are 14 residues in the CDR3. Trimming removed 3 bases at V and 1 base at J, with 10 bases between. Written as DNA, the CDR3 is TGTGCCAGCAGTTTGATCCGGGGGTCCTACGAGCAGTACTTC. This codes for CASSLIRGSYEQYF.

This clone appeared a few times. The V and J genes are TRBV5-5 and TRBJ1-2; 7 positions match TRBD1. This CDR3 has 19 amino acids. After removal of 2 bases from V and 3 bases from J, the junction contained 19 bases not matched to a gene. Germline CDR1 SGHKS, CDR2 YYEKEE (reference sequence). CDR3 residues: CASSLGPGQSLLVHYGYTF. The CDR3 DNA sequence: TGTGCCAGCAGCTTAGGGCCGGGACAGTCCTTACTTGTGCACTATGGCTACACCTTC.